The text below deals with one T cell receptor (beta chain). The CDR3 runs to 15 residues. Germline V gene lookup returns CDR1 SGHNT and CDR2 YYREEE (reference sequence). With V trimmed by 4 bases and J by 5 bases, 7 bases remained unmatched. Under the authors' procedure: Estimation of nucleated cell counts relied on the amplification of reference gene primers. Only in-frame clones appear in the TCRdb table, and some are missing; sequencing was by immunoSEQ multiplex PCR. The V and J calls and clone size were taken over from that table, and D and trimming were inferred from the DNA. The sample lists about 300,000 clones; around 88% were seen once. This specimen comes from a study of blood T cell repertoires in COVID-19. Study-level information: COVID-19 samples collected from the United States, Italy and Spain covered acute and convalescent phases.

J is TRBJ2-7 and V is TRBV5-4; 12 positions match TRBD2. Sequenced input: peripheral blood. The clonotype was recovered from a woman aged 30 to 39 who had recovered from COVID-19. CDR3 nucleotide sequence: TGTGCCAGCAGCGTCGGACTAGCGGGGTTCCACGAGCAGTACTTC. Its translation: CASSVGLAGFHEQYF. The full variable domain, completed using reference TRBV5-4 and TRBJ2-7, is ETGVTQSPTHLIKTRGQQVTLRCSSQSGHNTVSWYQQALGQGPQFIFQYYREEENGRGNFPPRFSGLQFPNYSSELNVNALELDDSALYLCASSVGLAGFHEQYFGPGTRLTVT.